The 6 T cell receptor beta chains listed next were all sequenced from one sample in a study of blood T cell repertoires in COVID-19. The table came from immunoSEQ multiplex PCR; TCRdb's copy has only in-frame clones and leaves some out. In the table there are approximately 190,000 clones, around 84% of which are singletons. Sequenced input: peripheral blood. The receptors stem from a human donor in a cohort sampled during active COVID-19.

V is TRBV5-1 and J is TRBJ2-1, with TRBD1 identical over 9 bases. Per the germline V gene, CDR1 is SGHRS and CDR2 is YFSETQ. With 0 bases clipped from V and 7 bases from J, the junction kept 5 bases outside the gene matches. This CDR3 region has 15 residues. The CDR3 DNA reads TGCGCCAGCAGCTTGGGCGGGACAGGGTCTAATGAGCAGTTCTTC. Translated: CASSLGGTGSNEQFF.

J is TRBJ1-1 and V is TRBV10-3, with TRBD1 matching over 9 bases. Germline values: CDR1 ENHRY, CDR2 SYGVKD. With 6 bases clipped from V and 8 bases from J, the junction kept 4 bases outside the gene matches. The CDR3 covers 12 residues. DNA for the CDR3: TGTGCCATCAGCGACAGGGGGATGGAAGCTTTCTTT. Residues: CAISDRGMEAFF.

J is TRBJ2-7 and V is TRBV27; maybe TRBD2 (7 bases). Germline CDR1 reads MNHEY; CDR2 reads SMNVEV (reference sequence). CDR3 length equals 14 residues. V lost 3 bases and J lost 2, with 11 bases in between. Here the CDR3 DNA reads TGTGCCAGCAGTTTGCGGGGGCTAACCTACGAGCAGTACTTC. This gives the protein CASSLRGLTYEQYF.

The chain uses TRBV6-1 and TRBJ1-5; D unresolved. V was trimmed by 4 bases and J by 3 bases, leaving 19 bases between them. The CDR3 sequence is 17 residues long. Germline CDR1 MNHNS, CDR2 SASEGT. The CDR3 DNA sequence: TGTGCCAGCAGTGGAGTTGTGGGGAGAGCCCCCAATCAGCCCCAGCATTTT. Protein: CASSGVVGRAPNQPQHF.

This chain uses TRBV18 with TRBJ2-5; TRBD2 matches 9 bases. Germline CDR1 is KGHSH and CDR2 is LQKENI. This CDR3 comprises 16 residues. With V trimmed by 5 bases and J by 4 bases, 11 bases remained unmatched. The CDR3 reads CASSMNSGGGGETQYF. The CDR3 region has the DNA TGTGCCAGCTCAATGAATAGCGGGGGAGGAGGAGAGACCCAGTACTTC.

The chain recombines TRBV6-5 with TRBJ2-3; D is undetermined. V lost 2 bases and J lost 6, with 9 bases in between. CDR3 length: 13 amino acids. Per the germline V gene, CDR1 is MNHEY and CDR2 is SVGAGI. The CDR3 bases are TGTGCCAGCAGTTACGGGTTCGGGGATACGCAGTATTTT. Encoded protein: CASSYGFGDTQYF.